The following is a TCR beta chain sequence with its context. The data were obtained in a study of identical twins. Each CDR3 protein is one row after TCRdb ran MiXCR on the 5' RACE reads. The sample holds 240,000 or so distinct CDR3 sequences, roughly 10% seen once. V dropped 5 bases and J dropped 8; count of bases not matched to a gene: 7. The CDR3 has 14 residues. Germline V CDR1 and CDR2: LGHDT, YNNKEL (reference sequence). The chain has TRBV3-1 and TRBJ2-4; 9 nucleotides line up with TRBD1. The sequence derives from a man aged 50-60 years in good health. Sequencing input: memory T cells sorted from blood. CDR3 region: CASSFRDRADIQYF. The CDR3 nucleotides are TGTGCCAGCAGCTTCCGGGACAGGGCGGACATTCAGTACTTC.